This TCR beta chain comes out of a study of monozygotic twins with inflammatory bowel disease. Reprocessing the 5' RACE reads, TCRdb reports a single entry for every CDR3 protein and omits DNA. This sample contains 200,000 to 250,000 distinct CDR3 sequences. CDR1 is KGHDR, CDR2 SFDVKD, per germline. The CDR3 consists of 14 residues. The V gene is TRBV24-1, the J gene TRBJ1-2; lacking DNA, the TRBD1 call made by TCRdb goes unchecked. Sequenced sample: blood. This clonotype was sampled from a human donor with ulcerative colitis or Crohn's disease, or a healthy co-twin of an affected twin (not recorded which). The CDR3: CATSDTDRVYGYTF.